This T cell receptor (beta chain) was retrieved from a study of vaccination effects on CD4 cells after COVID-19. The germline V gene encodes CDR1 SGHRS and CDR2 YFSETQ. CDR3 length: 13 residues. Trimming took 4 bases from V and 2 from J, leaving 9 bases between them. On this clone itself: Antigen specificity is unknown.

Clones were sequenced by immunoSEQ multiplex PCR, and TCRdb holds only the in-frame ones, with some missing. The sample includes roughly 50,000 clones, approximately 65% of them seen just once. It was after nine to ten days of culture that CD4+ T cells were isolated. This receptor was identified in a human donor who received a COVID-19 vaccine. Material: CD4+ T cells from PBMCs cultured without peptide, obtained before COVID-19 vaccination. The rearrangement links TRBV5-1 to TRBJ1-1; D is ambiguous. CDR3 in DNA: TGCGCCAGCAGCCCACTGGGAAACACTGAAGCTTTCTTT. It specifies CASSPLGNTEAFF.